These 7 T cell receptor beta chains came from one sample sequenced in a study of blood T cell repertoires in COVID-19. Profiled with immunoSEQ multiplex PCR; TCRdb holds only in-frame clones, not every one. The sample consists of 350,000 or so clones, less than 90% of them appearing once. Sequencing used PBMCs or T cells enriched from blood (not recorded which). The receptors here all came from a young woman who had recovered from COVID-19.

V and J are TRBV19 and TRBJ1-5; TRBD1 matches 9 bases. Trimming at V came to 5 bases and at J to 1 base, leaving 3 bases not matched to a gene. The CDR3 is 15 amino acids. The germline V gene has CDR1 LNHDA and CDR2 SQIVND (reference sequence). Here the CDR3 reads CASSRDRESNQPQHF. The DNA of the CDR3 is TGTGCCAGTAGTCGGGACAGGGAAAGCAATCAGCCCCAGCATTTT.

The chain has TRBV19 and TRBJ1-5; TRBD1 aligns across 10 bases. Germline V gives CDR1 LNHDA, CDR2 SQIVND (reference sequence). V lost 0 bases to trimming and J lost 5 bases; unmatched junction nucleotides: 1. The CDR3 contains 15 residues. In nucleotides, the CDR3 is TGTGCCAGTAGTATAGACGGGACAGGGGATCAGCCCCAGCATTTT. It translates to CASSIDGTGDQPQHF.

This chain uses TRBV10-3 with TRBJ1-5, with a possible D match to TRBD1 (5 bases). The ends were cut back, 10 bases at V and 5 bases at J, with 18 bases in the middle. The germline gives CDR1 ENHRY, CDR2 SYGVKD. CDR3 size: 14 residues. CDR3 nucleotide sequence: TGTGCCACCCGCACCGTACAAGGGGATCAGCCCCAGCATTTT. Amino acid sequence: CATRTVQGDQPQHF.

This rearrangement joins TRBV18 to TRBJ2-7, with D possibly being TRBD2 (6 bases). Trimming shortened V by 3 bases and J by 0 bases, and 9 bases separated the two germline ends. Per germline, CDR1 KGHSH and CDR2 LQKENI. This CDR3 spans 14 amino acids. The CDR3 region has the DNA TGTGCCAGCTCACCCCTAGCGCACTCCTACGAGCAGTACTTC. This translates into CASSPLAHSYEQYF.

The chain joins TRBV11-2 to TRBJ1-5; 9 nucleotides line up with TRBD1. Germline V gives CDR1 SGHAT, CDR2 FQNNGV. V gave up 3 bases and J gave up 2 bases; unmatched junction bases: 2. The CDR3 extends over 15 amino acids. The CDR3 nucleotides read TGTGCCAGCAGCTTGGGGACAGGGCGCAATCAGCCCCAGCATTTT. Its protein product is CASSLGTGRNQPQHF.

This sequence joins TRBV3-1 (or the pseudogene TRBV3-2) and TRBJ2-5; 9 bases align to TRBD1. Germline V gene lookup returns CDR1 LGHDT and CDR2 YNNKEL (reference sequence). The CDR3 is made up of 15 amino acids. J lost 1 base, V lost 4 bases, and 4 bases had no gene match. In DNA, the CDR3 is TGTGCCAGCAGCCCAGTACAGGGGGCCCAAGAGACCCAGTACTTC. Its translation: CASSPVQGAQETQYF.

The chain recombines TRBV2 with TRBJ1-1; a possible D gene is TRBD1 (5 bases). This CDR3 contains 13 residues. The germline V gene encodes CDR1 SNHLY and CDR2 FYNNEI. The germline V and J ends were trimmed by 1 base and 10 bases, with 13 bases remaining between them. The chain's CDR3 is CASSEDPLGVAFF. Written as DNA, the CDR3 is TGTGCCAGCAGTGAAGACCCGTTAGGGGTAGCTTTCTTT.